These 6 T cell receptor beta chains originate from one sample sequenced in a study of resident and recirculating memory T cells in vitiligo. The assay was immunoSEQ multiplex PCR, and TCRdb's table has in-frame clones only and misses some. The table has fewer than 80,000 clones, roughly 90% seen once; the top ten hold less than 5.5%. The sequencing input was blood. Receptors originate from a male donor with vitiligo.

The table lists this clone with a few counts. The chain uses TRBV20-1 and TRBJ1-1; D is ambiguous. CDR1 is DFQATT, CDR2 SNEGSKA, per germline (reference sequence). V gave up 1 base and J gave up 11 bases, with 11 bases separating them. There are 11 residues in the CDR3. Here the CDR3 reads CSARGGGWAFF. The CDR3 DNA sequence: TGCAGTGCTAGAGGAGGTGGTTGGGCTTTCTTT.

About this clone: Different DNA sequences within this sample yield the same CDR3. The chain links TRBV4-1 to TRBJ2-7; TRBD1 matches 8 bases. With V trimmed by 4 bases and J by 0 bases, 5 bases remained unmatched. The CDR3 contains 15 residues. In germline, CDR1 is MGHRA, CDR2 YSYEKL. The chain's CDR3 is CASSPRDRRSYEQYF. The CDR3 DNA is TGCGCCAGCAGCCCTCGGGACAGGCGCTCCTACGAGCAGTACTTC.

The chain joins TRBV7-2 to TRBJ1-2, with D unclear. The germline V gene has CDR1 SGHTA and CDR2 FQGNSA. The CDR3 spans 16 residues. The ends were cut back, 1 base at V and 3 bases at J, with 15 bases in the middle. CDR3 DNA sequence: TGTGCCAGCAGCTTAGATTTAGTCCCCACTTACTATGGCTACACCTTC. Translated: CASSLDLVPTYYGYTF.

The chain links TRBV10-3 to TRBJ1-3, with 9 bases aligning to TRBD1. Germline values: CDR1 ENHRY, CDR2 SYGVKD. V dropped 4 bases and J dropped 2; count of bases not matched to a gene: 0. The CDR3 totals 14 residues. The CDR3 nucleotides read TGTGCCATCAGTGGGACAGGGGCTGGAAACACCATATATTTT. This codes for CAISGTGAGNTIYF.

The chain combines TRBV27 with TRBJ1-5; 7 bases align to TRBD1. The CDR3 extends over 14 amino acids. Trimming cost V 2 bases and J 6 bases; bases outside gene matches: 4. Germline V gene data show CDR1 as MNHEY and CDR2 as SMNVEV (reference sequence). DNA for the CDR3: TGTGCCAGCAGTTTAGAGGGGGCAGGTCAGCCCCAGCATTTT. Translated: CASSLEGAGQPQHF.

This chain joins TRBV6-5 and TRBJ1-1; D unclear. Between the trimmed V and J ends, which lost 2 bases and 5 bases, there was a span of 12 bases. The CDR3 consists of 14 residues. The germline gives CDR1 MNHEY, CDR2 SVGAGI. CDR3 loop: CASSYGKRRTEAFF. DNA of the CDR3: TGTGCCAGCAGTTACGGCAAGAGGAGGACTGAAGCTTTCTTT.